The T cell receptor beta chain under discussion was sequenced for a study of radiotherapy plus CTLA-4 blockade in lung cancer. Across the whole study: Among patients, under 20% showed objective responses, and about 30% had disease control. Study results and caveats: The best prediction of response reportedly came from early blood T cell clone dynamics, with interferon-beta. After radiotherapy and ipilimumab, tumor-derived clones expanded in peripheral blood.

The protocol was immunoSEQ multiplex PCR, while the TCRdb copy is restricted to in-frame clones and leaves out a portion. The sample shows 49,000 or so clones, roughly three quarters of them seen only once. Regarding this clone: No antigen is known for it.

Lung cancer patients with chemo-refractory metastatic non-small-cell disease were given focal radiation plus CTLA-4 blockade with ipilimumab. This sequence was found in a human donor with non-small cell lung cancer who had stable disease on radiotherapy plus ipilimumab. The sequencing used peripheral blood, collected from a patient treated with radiotherapy plus ipilimumab.

DNA of the CDR3: TGTGCCAGCAGCTTAGGCCGGTCAGCTCAAGAGACCCAGTACTTC. Protein: CASSLGRSAQETQYF. The J gene is TRBJ2-5, the V gene TRBV13; D not resolved. V was pared by 0 bases and J by 2 bases, with 10 bases between. Germline CDR1 and CDR2: PRHDT and FYEKMQ (reference sequence). The CDR3 length is 15 residues.